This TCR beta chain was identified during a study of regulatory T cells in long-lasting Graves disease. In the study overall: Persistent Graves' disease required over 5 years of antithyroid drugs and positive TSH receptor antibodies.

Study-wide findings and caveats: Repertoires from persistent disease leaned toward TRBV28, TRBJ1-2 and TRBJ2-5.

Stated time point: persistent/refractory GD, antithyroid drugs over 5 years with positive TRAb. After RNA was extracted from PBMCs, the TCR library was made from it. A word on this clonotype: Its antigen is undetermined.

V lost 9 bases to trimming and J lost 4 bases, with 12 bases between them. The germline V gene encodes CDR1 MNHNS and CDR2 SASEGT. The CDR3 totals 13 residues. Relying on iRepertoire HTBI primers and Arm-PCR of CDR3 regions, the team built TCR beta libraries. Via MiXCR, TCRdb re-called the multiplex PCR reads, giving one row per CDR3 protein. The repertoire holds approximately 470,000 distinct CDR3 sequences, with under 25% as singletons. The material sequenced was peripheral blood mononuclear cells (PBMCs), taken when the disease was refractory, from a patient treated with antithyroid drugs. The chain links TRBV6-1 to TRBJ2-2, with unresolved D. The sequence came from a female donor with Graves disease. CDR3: CASLGPGTGELFF. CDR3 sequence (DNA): TGTGCCAGTCTAGGACCGGGCACCGGGGAGCTGTTTTTT.